Listed below are T cell receptor beta chains from one sample, sequenced in a study of beta chain features in type 1 diabetes. The table came from immunoSEQ multiplex PCR; TCRdb's copy has only in-frame clones and leaves some out. The sample has approximately 280,000 clones; 15% are singletons. Sequences were obtained from naive CD4+ T cells from blood. Receptor source: a man aged 18 to 30 with type 1 diabetes. Both conserved end residues are part of each CDR3. Fields, in order: J gene, V gene, clone size, D gene, CDR3 protein, CDR3 DNA. The D gene is left open where the match is weak. The listing skips clone size in some rows; elsewhere it reads once, few, many or a size class.

J gene: TRBJ2-1
V gene: TRBV7-9
clone size: .
D gene: TRBD1
CDR3 protein: CASSTPGQVYNEQFF
CDR3 DNA: TGTGCCAGCAGCACCCCGGGACAGGTATACAATGAGCAGTTCTTC

J gene: TRBJ2-3
V gene: TRBV9
clone size: .
D gene: TRBD2
CDR3 protein: CASSALAGADTQYF
CDR3 DNA: TGTGCCAGCAGCGCGCTAGCGGGAGCAGATACGCAGTATTTT

J gene: TRBJ2-7
V gene: TRBV28
clone size: few
D gene: TRBD1
CDR3 protein: CASSFGTAYEQYF
CDR3 DNA: TGTGCCAGCAGTTTCGGGACAGCCTACGAGCAGTACTTC

J gene: TRBJ2-4
V gene: TRBV5-1
clone size: .
D gene: TRBD1
CDR3 protein: CASSPGRTGLAKNIQYF
CDR3 DNA: TGCGCCAGCAGCCCAGGCCGGACAGGGCTAGCCAAAAACATTCAGTACTTC

J gene: TRBJ2-5
V gene: TRBV7-9
clone size: few
D gene: .
CDR3 protein: CASSLAGAETQYF
CDR3 DNA: TGTGCCAGCAGCTTAGCAGGGGCAGAGACCCAGTACTTC

J gene: TRBJ2-2
V gene: TRBV9
clone size: .
D gene: TRBD2
CDR3 protein: CASSPWTSGGVQGELFF
CDR3 DNA: TGTGCCAGCAGCCCTTGGACTAGCGGGGGGGTACAAGGGGAGCTGTTTTTT

J gene: TRBJ2-1
V gene: TRBV4-2
clone size: .
D gene: TRBD2
CDR3 protein: CASTPGGDSYNEQFF
CDR3 DNA: TGTGCCAGCACCCCGGGAGGGGATTCGTACAATGAGCAGTTCTTC

J gene: TRBJ2-1
V gene: TRBV9
clone size: .
D gene: TRBD2
CDR3 protein: CATQWTSGTNNEQFF
CDR3 DNA: TGTGCCACTCAATGGACTAGCGGGACTAACAATGAGCAGTTCTTC

J gene: TRBJ2-7
V gene: TRBV29-1
clone size: few
D gene: .
CDR3 protein: CSVRGLNTYEQYF
CDR3 DNA: TGCAGCGTTCGCGGGCTTAATACTTACGAGCAGTACTTC

J gene: TRBJ2-7
V gene: TRBV7-9
clone size: .
D gene: TRBD2
CDR3 protein: CASSPPSGRTEQYF
CDR3 DNA: TGTGCCAGCAGCCCGCCTAGCGGGAGAACCGAGCAGTACTTC

J gene: TRBJ2-1
V gene: TRBV4-3
clone size: few
D gene: .
CDR3 protein: CASSQNRDSKPFF
CDR3 DNA: TGCGCCAGCAGCCAGAACAGGGATAGTAAACCGTTCTTC

J gene: TRBJ1-3
V gene: TRBV30
clone size: .
D gene: .
CDR3 protein: CAWTQDKHTIYF
CDR3 DNA: TGTGCCTGGACTCAGGATAAGCACACCATATATTTT

J gene: TRBJ1-5
V gene: TRBV19
clone size: .
D gene: TRBD1
CDR3 protein: CASREDRDQPQHF
CDR3 DNA: TGTGCCAGTAGAGAGGACAGGGACCAGCCCCAGCATTTT

J gene: TRBJ2-3
V gene: TRBV5-1
clone size: .
D gene: TRBD2
CDR3 protein: CASSLAALAGADTQYF
CDR3 DNA: TGCGCCAGCAGCTTGGCCGCGCTAGCGGGGGCAGATACGCAGTATTTT

J gene: TRBJ1-1
V gene: TRBV29-1
clone size: .
D gene: .
CDR3 protein: CSVDPGGGAFF
CDR3 DNA: TGCAGCGTTGACCCGGGGGGGGGAGCTTTCTTT

J gene: TRBJ1-1
V gene: TRBV15
clone size: few
D gene: TRBD1
CDR3 protein: CATSLPGGTEAFF
CDR3 DNA: TGTGCCACCAGCTTACCAGGGGGCACTGAAGCTTTCTTT

J gene: TRBJ2-2
V gene: TRBV30
clone size: once
D gene: .
CDR3 protein: CAWSGTASTGELFF
CDR3 DNA: TGTGCCTGGAGTGGGACAGCCTCCACCGGGGAGCTGTTTTTT

J gene: TRBJ2-3
V gene: TRBV7-8
clone size: .
D gene: TRBD1
CDR3 protein: CASSGQGRTDTQYF
CDR3 DNA: TGTGCCAGCTCAGGACAGGGGCGCACAGATACGCAGTATTTT

J gene: TRBJ2-7
V gene: TRBV6-1
clone size: few
D gene: TRBD2
CDR3 protein: CAGGRARYEQYF
CDR3 DNA: TGTGCCGGCGGGAGAGCTCGGTACGAGCAGTACTTC

J gene: TRBJ2-7
V gene: TRBV29-1
clone size: .
D gene: .
CDR3 protein: CSVEDRDFLHAQYF
CDR3 DNA: TGCAGCGTTGAAGACCGGGACTTCCTACACGCGCAGTACTTC

J gene: TRBJ2-1
V gene: TRBV7-9
clone size: .
D gene: .
CDR3 protein: CASSGDSIRNEQFF
CDR3 DNA: TGTGCCAGCAGCGGGGACTCAATACGCAATGAGCAGTTCTTC

J gene: TRBJ2-4
V gene: TRBV23-1
clone size: .
D gene: .
CDR3 protein: CASSLTGMPKNIQYF
CDR3 DNA: TGCGCCAGCAGCCTTACAGGGATGCCCAAAAACATTCAGTACTTC

J gene: TRBJ1-2
V gene: TRBV19
clone size: .
D gene: TRBD1
CDR3 protein: CASGRDRVSYTF
CDR3 DNA: TGTGCCAGTGGGCGGGACAGGGTGAGCTACACCTTC

J gene: TRBJ2-2
V gene: TRBV18
clone size: few
D gene: .
CDR3 protein: CASSPPSLPNTGELFF
CDR3 DNA: TGTGCCAGCTCACCACCGTCGCTACCGAACACCGGGGAGCTGTTTTTT

J gene: TRBJ2-1
V gene: TRBV5-4
clone size: .
D gene: TRBD2
CDR3 protein: CASSLYSSAGVNNEQFF
CDR3 DNA: TGTGCCAGCAGCTTGTATTCTTCGGCGGGAGTAAACAATGAGCAGTTCTTC

J gene: TRBJ2-1
V gene: TRBV4-1
clone size: few
D gene: TRBD1
CDR3 protein: CASSQDGGQGYNEQFF
CDR3 DNA: TGCGCCAGCAGCCAAGATGGGGGACAGGGGTACAATGAGCAGTTCTTC

J gene: TRBJ2-5
V gene: TRBV19
clone size: few
D gene: TRBD2
CDR3 protein: CASSFGLAGGQETQYF
CDR3 DNA: TGTGCCAGTAGTTTTGGACTAGCGGGGGGGCAAGAGACCCAGTACTTC

J gene: TRBJ1-5
V gene: TRBV6-4
clone size: .
D gene: TRBD1
CDR3 protein: CASSGQGGGQPQHF
CDR3 DNA: TGTGCCAGCAGTGGACAGGGAGGAGGTCAGCCCCAGCATTTT

J gene: TRBJ2-6
V gene: TRBV18
clone size: .
D gene: .
CDR3 protein: CASSLSSGGTSGANVLTF
CDR3 DNA: TGTGCCAGCTCACTATCCTCTGGGGGCACGTCTGGGGCCAACGTCCTGACTTTC

J gene: TRBJ2-7
V gene: TRBV5-1
clone size: .
D gene: .
CDR3 protein: CASSDGEGTVTYEQYF
CDR3 DNA: TGCGCCAGCAGCGATGGAGAGGGGACTGTCACCTACGAGCAGTACTTC

J gene: TRBJ2-7
V gene: TRBV25-1
clone size: .
D gene: TRBD1
CDR3 protein: CASSGDRGSEQYF
CDR3 DNA: TGTGCCAGCAGTGGGGACAGGGGAAGCGAGCAGTACTTC

J gene: TRBJ2-1
V gene: TRBV5-1
clone size: .
D gene: .
CDR3 protein: CASSLAGTGIEQFF
CDR3 DNA: TGCGCCAGCAGCTTGGCCGGTACGGGGATTGAGCAGTTCTTC

J gene: TRBJ2-3
V gene: TRBV5-1
clone size: few
D gene: TRBD2
CDR3 protein: CASSPGLAGDMQYF
CDR3 DNA: TGCGCCAGCAGCCCGGGACTAGCGGGAGATATGCAGTATTTT

J gene: TRBJ2-7
V gene: TRBV6-5
clone size: .
D gene: .
CDR3 protein: CASSSSGGPYEQYF
CDR3 DNA: TGTGCCAGCAGTTCTTCCGGGGGTCCCTACGAGCAGTACTTC

J gene: TRBJ2-2
V gene: TRBV13
clone size: .
D gene: TRBD2
CDR3 protein: CASSLASGRALTGELFF
CDR3 DNA: TGTGCCAGCAGCTTAGCTAGCGGGAGGGCCTTGACCGGGGAGCTGTTTTTT

J gene: TRBJ2-3
V gene: TRBV4-3
clone size: .
D gene: TRBD1
CDR3 protein: CASSQDLGTGSTDTQYF
CDR3 DNA: TGCGCCAGCAGCCAAGATTTGGGGACAGGAAGCACAGATACGCAGTATTTT

J gene: TRBJ2-1
V gene: TRBV5-4
clone size: few
D gene: TRBD2
CDR3 protein: CASSLTSDVYNEQFF
CDR3 DNA: TGTGCCAGCAGCTTGACTAGCGATGTCTACAATGAGCAGTTCTTC

J gene: TRBJ1-2
V gene: TRBV29-1
clone size: .
D gene: .
CDR3 protein: CSVESQERTNYGYTF
CDR3 DNA: TGCAGCGTTGAAAGCCAGGAACGCACTAACTATGGCTACACCTTC

J gene: TRBJ2-7
V gene: TRBV9
clone size: .
D gene: TRBD2
CDR3 protein: CASSVGLGTSGRALNEQYF
CDR3 DNA: TGTGCCAGCAGCGTAGGTCTCGGGACTAGCGGGAGGGCCCTAAACGAGCAGTACTTC

J gene: TRBJ2-1
V gene: TRBV11-2
clone size: .
D gene: .
CDR3 protein: CASSLVFTENEQFF
CDR3 DNA: TGTGCCAGCAGCTTAGTTTTTACTGAGAATGAGCAGTTCTTC

J gene: TRBJ2-7
V gene: TRBV5-1
clone size: .
D gene: .
CDR3 protein: CASSLVSSYEQYF
CDR3 DNA: TGCGCCAGCAGCTTGGTTTCTTCCTACGAGCAGTACTTC

J gene: TRBJ1-2
V gene: TRBV5-6
clone size: few
D gene: TRBD1
CDR3 protein: CASSLRQGEEGYTF
CDR3 DNA: TGTGCCAGCAGCTTGCGCCAGGGGGAGGAGGGCTACACCTTC

J gene: TRBJ2-7
V gene: TRBV4-3
clone size: few
D gene: TRBD2
CDR3 protein: CASSHSTSGGPWEQYF
CDR3 DNA: TGCGCCAGCAGCCACAGTACTAGCGGGGGGCCATGGGAGCAGTACTTC

J gene: TRBJ2-3
V gene: TRBV20-1
clone size: few
D gene: TRBD2
CDR3 protein: CSGGSTDTQYF
CDR3 DNA: TGCAGCGGGGGGAGCACAGATACGCAGTATTTT

J gene: TRBJ2-1
V gene: TRBV7-2
clone size: .
D gene: .
CDR3 protein: CASSYGGSGYEQFF
CDR3 DNA: TGTGCCAGCAGCTACGGGGGTTCAGGGTATGAGCAGTTCTTC

J gene: TRBJ1-1
V gene: TRBV10-3
clone size: few
D gene: .
CDR3 protein: CAISFDNMNTEAFF
CDR3 DNA: TGTGCCATCAGTTTTGACAACATGAACACTGAAGCTTTCTTT

J gene: TRBJ2-1
V gene: TRBV9
clone size: .
D gene: .
CDR3 protein: CASSVVRGAYNEQFF
CDR3 DNA: TGTGCCAGCAGCGTAGTAAGAGGAGCCTACAATGAGCAGTTCTTC

J gene: TRBJ2-7
V gene: TRBV9
clone size: .
D gene: TRBD2
CDR3 protein: CASSVTSGSYEQYF
CDR3 DNA: TGTGCCAGCAGCGTTACCAGCGGGAGCTACGAGCAGTACTTC

J gene: TRBJ1-4
V gene: TRBV23-1
clone size: few
D gene: TRBD1
CDR3 protein: CASKTLLGQGKGPFLLTNEKLFF
CDR3 DNA: TGCGCCAGCAAGACCCTCTTGGGACAGGGGAAGGGTCCGTTTCTTCTTACTAATGAAAAACTGTTTTTT

J gene: TRBJ1-2
V gene: TRBV5-5
clone size: .
D gene: TRBD1
CDR3 protein: CASSQGTGDGYTF
CDR3 DNA: TGTGCCAGCAGCCAAGGGACAGGGGATGGCTACACCTTC

J gene: TRBJ2-1
V gene: TRBV5-1
clone size: .
D gene: TRBD2
CDR3 protein: CASSLGTSGSYNEQFF
CDR3 DNA: TGCGCCAGCAGCTTGGGGACTAGCGGATCCTACAATGAGCAGTTCTTC

J gene: TRBJ2-5
V gene: TRBV9
clone size: few
D gene: TRBD1
CDR3 protein: CASSVAPDREETQYF
CDR3 DNA: TGTGCCAGCAGCGTAGCCCCGGACAGGGAAGAGACCCAGTACTTC

J gene: TRBJ1-5
V gene: TRBV5-6
clone size: .
D gene: .
CDR3 protein: CASSLRQGDTQPQHF
CDR3 DNA: TGTGCCAGCAGCTTGAGGCAGGGTGATACTCAGCCCCAGCATTTT

J gene: TRBJ2-1
V gene: TRBV6-4
clone size: .
D gene: .
CDR3 protein: CAIPSKGGNEQFF
CDR3 DNA: TGTGCCATTCCTTCTAAGGGAGGCAATGAGCAGTTCTTC

J gene: TRBJ1-5
V gene: TRBV19
clone size: few
D gene: .
CDR3 protein: CASSIEYGQPQHF
CDR3 DNA: TGTGCCAGTAGTATTGAATACGGTCAGCCCCAGCATTTT